The TCR beta chain under discussion was sequenced for a study of blood T cell repertoires in COVID-19. Looking at the study overall: Samples representing acute and convalescent COVID-19 were sourced from the United States, Italy and Spain. Nucleic acid was either cDNA or gDNA, and it came from T cells, B-cell-depleted T cells, or PBMCs.

Original processing notes: Amplification from reference gene primers served as the basis for estimated nucleated cell counts. Using immunoSEQ multiplex PCR, the repertoire was profiled, and TCRdb retains in-frame clones only, with some absent. Clone size and the V and J calls come from that table; the DNA yielded D and trimming. Here the sample spans about 190,000 clones, nearly 90% being singletons. CDR1 and CDR2 from the germline V gene are MDHEN and SYDVKM. The CDR3 spans 15 residues. The ends were cut back, 8 bases at V and 1 base at J, with 18 bases in the middle. The count of this clone is one. J is TRBJ2-7 and V is TRBV28; possibly TRBD2 for D (7 bases). This clonotype originated in a man over 45 with acute or convalescent COVID-19. The specimen was peripheral blood. CDR3 sequence reads: CASDNAGEGSYEQYF. The CDR3 DNA reads as TGTGCCAGCGACAACGCAGGGGAGGGTTCCTACGAGCAGTACTTC.